This T cell receptor beta chain originates from a study of PD-1 blockade in classical Hodgkin lymphoma. CDR1 is MNHNY and CDR2 is SVGAGI in the germline V gene (reference sequence). Trimming removed 7 bases from V and 7 bases from J, with 14 bases in between. The CDR3 spans 14 residues. The table came from immunoSEQ multiplex PCR; TCRdb's copy has only in-frame clones and leaves some out. The table shows 100,000 or so clones, with more than 85% occurring only once. Every patient experienced relapse after autologous stem cell transplantation, and brentuximab vedotin exposure varied. Classifying best responses yielded complete response, partial response or progressive disease.

V gene TRBV6-6 combines with J gene TRBJ1-6; D unclear. Here the sequenced sample was peripheral blood mononuclear cells (PBMCs), taken before the second cycle of nivolumab. The TCR originated in a human donor with classical Hodgkin lymphoma. For the CDR3, the DNA is TGTGCCAGCACTGAGTCCCTCGGGAATTCACCCCTCCACTTT. It is translated as CASTESLGNSPLHF.